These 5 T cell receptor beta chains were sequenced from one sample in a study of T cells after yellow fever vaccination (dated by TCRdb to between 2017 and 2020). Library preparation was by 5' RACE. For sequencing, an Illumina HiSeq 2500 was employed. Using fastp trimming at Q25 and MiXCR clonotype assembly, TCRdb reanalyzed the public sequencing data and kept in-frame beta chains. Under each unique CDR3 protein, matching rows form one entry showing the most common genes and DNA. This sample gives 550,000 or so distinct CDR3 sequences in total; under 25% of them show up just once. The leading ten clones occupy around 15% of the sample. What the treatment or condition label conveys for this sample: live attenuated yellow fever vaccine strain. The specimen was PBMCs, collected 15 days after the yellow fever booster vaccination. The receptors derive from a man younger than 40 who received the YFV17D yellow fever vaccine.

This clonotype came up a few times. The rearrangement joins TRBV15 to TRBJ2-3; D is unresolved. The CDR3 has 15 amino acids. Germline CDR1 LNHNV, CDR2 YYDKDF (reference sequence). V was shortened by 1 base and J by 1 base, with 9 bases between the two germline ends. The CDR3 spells CATSRAGPGTDTQYF. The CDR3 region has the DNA TGTGCCACCAGCAGAGCCGGACCTGGCACAGATACGCAGTATTTT.

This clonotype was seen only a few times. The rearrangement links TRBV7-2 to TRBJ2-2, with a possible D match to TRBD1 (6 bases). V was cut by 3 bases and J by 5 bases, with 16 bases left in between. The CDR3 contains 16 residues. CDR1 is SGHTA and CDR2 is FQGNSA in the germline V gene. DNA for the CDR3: TGTGCCAGCAGCTTCGCCGGGACATCGAGTACCGGGGAGCTGTTTTTT. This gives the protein CASSFAGTSSTGELFF.

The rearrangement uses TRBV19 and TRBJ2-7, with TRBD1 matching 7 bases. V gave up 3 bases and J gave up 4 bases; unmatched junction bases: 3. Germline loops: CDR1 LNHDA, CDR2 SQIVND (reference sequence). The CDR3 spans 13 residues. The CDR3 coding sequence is TGTGCCAGTAGTATGGGGACAGAATACGAGCAGTACTTC. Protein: CASSMGTEYEQYF.

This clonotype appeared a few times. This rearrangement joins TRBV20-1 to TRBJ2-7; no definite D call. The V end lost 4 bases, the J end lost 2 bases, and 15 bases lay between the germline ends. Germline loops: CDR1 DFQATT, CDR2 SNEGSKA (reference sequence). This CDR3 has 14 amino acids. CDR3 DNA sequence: TGCAGTGCTACCGGACCCGTATCGGCCTACGAGCAGTACTTC. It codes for CSATGPVSAYEQYF.

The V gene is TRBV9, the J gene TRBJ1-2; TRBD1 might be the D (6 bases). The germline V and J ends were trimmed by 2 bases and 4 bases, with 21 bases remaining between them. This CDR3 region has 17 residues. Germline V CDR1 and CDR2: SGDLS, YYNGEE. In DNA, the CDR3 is TGTGCCAGCAGCGTCGGGGGCGAGGCGGGGATCATCTATGGCTACACCTTC. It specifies CASSVGGEAGIIYGYTF.